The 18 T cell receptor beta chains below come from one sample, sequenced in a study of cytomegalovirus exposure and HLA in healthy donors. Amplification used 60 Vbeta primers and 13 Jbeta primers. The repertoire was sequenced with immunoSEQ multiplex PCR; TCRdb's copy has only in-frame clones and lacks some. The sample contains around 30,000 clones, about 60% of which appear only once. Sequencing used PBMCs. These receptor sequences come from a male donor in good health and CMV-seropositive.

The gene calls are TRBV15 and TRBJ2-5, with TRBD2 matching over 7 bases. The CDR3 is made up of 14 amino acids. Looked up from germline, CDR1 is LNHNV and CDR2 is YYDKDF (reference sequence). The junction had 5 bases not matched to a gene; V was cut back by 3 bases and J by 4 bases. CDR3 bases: TGTGCCACCAGCAGTCGCGGGGGTGGAGAGACCCAGTACTTC. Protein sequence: CATSSRGGGETQYF. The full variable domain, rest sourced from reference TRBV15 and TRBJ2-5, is DAMVIQNPRYQVTQFGKPVTLSCSQTLNHNVMYWYQQKSSQAPKLLFHYYDKDFNNEADTPDNFQSRRPNTSFCFLDIRSPGLGDTAMYLCATSSRGGGETQYFGPGTRLLVL.

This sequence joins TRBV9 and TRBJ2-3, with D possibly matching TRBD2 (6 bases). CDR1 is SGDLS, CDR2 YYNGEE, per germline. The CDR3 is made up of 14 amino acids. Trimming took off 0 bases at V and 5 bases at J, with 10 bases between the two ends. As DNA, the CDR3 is TGTGCCAGCAGCGTAGCTTCAGCGGGAGATACGCAGTATTTT. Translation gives CASSVASAGDTQYF.

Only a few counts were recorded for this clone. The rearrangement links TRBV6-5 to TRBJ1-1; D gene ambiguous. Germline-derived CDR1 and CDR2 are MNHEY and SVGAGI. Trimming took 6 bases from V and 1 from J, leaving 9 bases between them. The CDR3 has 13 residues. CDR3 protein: CASRSGENTEAFF. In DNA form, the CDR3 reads TGTGCCAGCAGGTCCGGGGAGAACACTGAAGCTTTCTTT.

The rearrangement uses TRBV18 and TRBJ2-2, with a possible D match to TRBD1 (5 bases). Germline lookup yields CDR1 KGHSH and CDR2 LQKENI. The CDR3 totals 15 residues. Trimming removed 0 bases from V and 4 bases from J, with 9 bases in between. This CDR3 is CASSPPKGITGELFF. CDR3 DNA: TGTGCCAGCTCACCACCGAAGGGGATCACCGGGGAGCTGTTTTTT.

CDR3 amino acids: CASSYGTGLNTEAFF. CDR3 sequence (DNA): TGTGCCAGCAGTTACGGGACAGGCCTGAACACTGAAGCTTTCTTT. The chain carries TRBV6-5 and TRBJ1-1, with TRBD1 matching 8 bases. Germline V gene lookup returns CDR1 MNHEY and CDR2 SVGAGI. V dropped 2 bases and J dropped 0; count of bases not matched to a gene: 2. CDR3 length equals 15 residues.

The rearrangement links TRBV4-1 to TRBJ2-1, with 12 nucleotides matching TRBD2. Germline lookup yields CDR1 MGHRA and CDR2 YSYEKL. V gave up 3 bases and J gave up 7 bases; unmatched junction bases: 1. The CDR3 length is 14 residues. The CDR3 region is CASSHLAGGNEQFF. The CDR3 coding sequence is TGCGCCAGCAGCCACCTAGCGGGGGGGAATGAGCAGTTCTTC.

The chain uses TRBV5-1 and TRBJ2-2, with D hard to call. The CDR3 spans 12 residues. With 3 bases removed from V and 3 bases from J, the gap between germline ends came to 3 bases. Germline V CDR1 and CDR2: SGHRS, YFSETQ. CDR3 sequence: CASSSDTGELFF. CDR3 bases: TGCGCCAGCAGCTCAGACACCGGGGAGCTGTTTTTT. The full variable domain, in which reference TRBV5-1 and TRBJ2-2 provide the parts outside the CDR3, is KAGVTQTPRYLIKTRGQQVTLSCSPISGHRSVSWYQQTPGQGLQFLFEYFSETQRNKGNFPGRFSGRQFSNSRSEMNVSTLELGDSALYLCASSSDTGELFFGEGSRLTVL.

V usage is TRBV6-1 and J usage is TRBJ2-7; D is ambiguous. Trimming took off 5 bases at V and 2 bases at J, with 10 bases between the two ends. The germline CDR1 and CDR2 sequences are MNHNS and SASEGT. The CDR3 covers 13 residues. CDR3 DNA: TGTGCCAGCAGTCATGGCCTGCCCTACGAGCAGTACTTC. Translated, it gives CASSHGLPYEQYF.

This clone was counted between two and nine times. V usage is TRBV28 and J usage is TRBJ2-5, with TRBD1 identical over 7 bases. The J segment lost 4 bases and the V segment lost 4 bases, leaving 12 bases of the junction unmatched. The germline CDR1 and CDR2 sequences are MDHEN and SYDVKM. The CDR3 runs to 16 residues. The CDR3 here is CASSYQTGTNRETQYF. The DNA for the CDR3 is TGTGCCAGCAGTTATCAGACAGGGACCAACAGAGAGACCCAGTACTTC.

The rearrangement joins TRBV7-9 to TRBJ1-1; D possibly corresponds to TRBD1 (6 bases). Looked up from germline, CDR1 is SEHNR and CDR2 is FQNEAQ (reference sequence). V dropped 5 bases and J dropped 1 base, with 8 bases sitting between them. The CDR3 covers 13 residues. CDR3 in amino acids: CASSRGGNTEAFF. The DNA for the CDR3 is TGTGCCAGCAGCAGGGGGGGGAACACTGAAGCTTTCTTT.

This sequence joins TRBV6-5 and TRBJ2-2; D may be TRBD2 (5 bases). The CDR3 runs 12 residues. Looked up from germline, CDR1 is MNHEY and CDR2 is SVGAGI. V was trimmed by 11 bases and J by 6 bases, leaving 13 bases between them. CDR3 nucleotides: TGTGCCTTTAATGGAGGATCCGGGGAGCTGTTTTTT. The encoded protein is CAFNGGSGELFF.

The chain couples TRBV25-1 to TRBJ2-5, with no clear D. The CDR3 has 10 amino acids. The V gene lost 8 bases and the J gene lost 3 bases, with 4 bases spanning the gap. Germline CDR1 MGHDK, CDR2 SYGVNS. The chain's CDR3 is CASGKETQYF. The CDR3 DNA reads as TGTGCCAGCGGCAAAGAGACCCAGTACTTC.

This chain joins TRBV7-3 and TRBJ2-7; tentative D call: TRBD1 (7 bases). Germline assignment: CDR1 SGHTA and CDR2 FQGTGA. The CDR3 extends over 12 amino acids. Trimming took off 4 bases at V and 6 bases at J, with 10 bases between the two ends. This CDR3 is CASSSQGGEQYF. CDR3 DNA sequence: TGTGCCAGCAGCTCGCAGGGGGGCGAGCAGTACTTC. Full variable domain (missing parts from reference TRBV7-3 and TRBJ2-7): GAGVSQTPSNKVTEKGKYVELRCDPISGHTALYWYRQSLGQGPEFLIYFQGTGAADDSGLPNDRFFAVRPEGSVSTLKIQRTERGDSAVYLCASSSQGGEQYFGPGTRLTVT.

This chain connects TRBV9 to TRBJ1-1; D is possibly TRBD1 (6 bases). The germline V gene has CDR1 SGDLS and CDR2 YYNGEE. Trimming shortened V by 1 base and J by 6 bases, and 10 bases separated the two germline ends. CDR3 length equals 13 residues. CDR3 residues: CASSVTGRAEAFF. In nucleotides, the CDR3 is TGTGCCAGCAGCGTAACAGGGCGTGCTGAAGCTTTCTTT.

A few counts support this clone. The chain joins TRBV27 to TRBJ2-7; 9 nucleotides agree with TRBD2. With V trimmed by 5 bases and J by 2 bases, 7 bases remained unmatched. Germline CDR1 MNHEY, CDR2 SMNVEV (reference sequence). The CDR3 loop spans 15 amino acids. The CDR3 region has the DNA TGTGCCAGCAGTATCCTAGCGGGGACACCCTACGAGCAGTACTTC. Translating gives CASSILAGTPYEQYF.

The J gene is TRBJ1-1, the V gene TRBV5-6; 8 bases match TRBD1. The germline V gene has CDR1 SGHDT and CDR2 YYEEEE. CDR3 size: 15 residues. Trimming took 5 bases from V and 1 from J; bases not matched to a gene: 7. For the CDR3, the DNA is TGTGCCAGCAGTAGCTTCGGACAGGGGAACACTGAAGCTTTCTTT. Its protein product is CASSSFGQGNTEAFF.

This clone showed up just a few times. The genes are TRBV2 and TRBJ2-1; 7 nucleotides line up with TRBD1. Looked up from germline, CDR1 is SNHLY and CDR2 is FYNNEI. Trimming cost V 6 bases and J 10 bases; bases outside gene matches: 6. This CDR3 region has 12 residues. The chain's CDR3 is CASRLQGWEQFF. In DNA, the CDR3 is TGTGCCAGCAGATTACAGGGGTGGGAGCAGTTCTTC.

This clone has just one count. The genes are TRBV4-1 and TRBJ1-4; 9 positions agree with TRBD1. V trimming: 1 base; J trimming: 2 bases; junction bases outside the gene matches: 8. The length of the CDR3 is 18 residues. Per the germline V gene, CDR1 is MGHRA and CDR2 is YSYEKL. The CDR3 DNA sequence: TGCGCCAGCAGCCAAGCTTTTGCCGGGACAGGGACTAATGAAAAACTGTTTTTT. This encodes CASSQAFAGTGTNEKLFF.